Below are 28 T cell receptor beta chains sequenced from a single sample in a study of shared clonotypes between healthy human individuals. As defined, naive CD8 cells were CD45RO-negative and positively selected for CCR7, with terminally differentiated effector memory CD45RA+ cells excluded. Method: immunoSEQ multiplex PCR; TCRdb's copy keeps in-frame clones and lacks some. The data show millions of clones, around 96% seen once. Sequencing was carried out using naive CD8+ T cells sorted from blood. Receptors were obtained from a man aged 18 to 35 in good health.

This clone showed up just once. The chain has TRBV10-2 and TRBJ2-7; no firm D call. CDR3 size: 12 residues. V was shortened by 6 bases and J by 5 bases, with 11 bases between the two germline ends. CDR1 is WSHSY, CDR2 SAAADI, per germline. CDR3: CASSAFGDEQYF. The CDR3 nucleotides read TGCGCCAGCAGCGCCTTTGGGGACGAGCAGTACTTC.

This sequence joins TRBV10-3 and TRBJ1-1; unclear D gene. Trimming took 4 bases from V and 5 from J, leaving 17 bases between them. The CDR3 has 15 residues. The germline V gene has CDR1 ENHRY and CDR2 SYGVKD. The CDR3 reads CAISGGLDMGTEAFF. In nucleotides, the CDR3 is TGTGCCATCAGTGGAGGATTAGACATGGGAACTGAAGCTTTCTTT.

The chain is built from TRBV5-1 and TRBJ2-7, with TRBD2 matching 7 bases. Germline V gene data show CDR1 as SGHRS and CDR2 as YFSETQ. CDR3 length equals 16 residues. The V and J ends lost 5 bases and 1 base, in that order; junction bases with no gene match: 12. The CDR3 loop reads CASSFIRAGESYEQYF. CDR3 nucleotide sequence: TGCGCCAGCAGTTTCATTAGGGCGGGAGAATCCTACGAGCAGTACTTC. Filled out from reference TRBV5-1 and TRBJ2-7, the complete variable domain reads KAGVTQTPRYLIKTRGQQVTLSCSPISGHRSVSWYQQTPGQGLQFLFEYFSETQRNKGNFPGRFSGRQFSNSRSEMNVSTLELGDSALYLCASSFIRAGESYEQYFGPGTRLTVT.

The V call is TRBV28, the J call TRBJ1-5, with 10 bases identical to TRBD1. Trimming took 4 bases from V and 5 from J; bases not matched to a gene: 5. The germline V gene encodes CDR1 MDHEN and CDR2 SYDVKM. The CDR3 extends over 15 amino acids. CDR3 sequence reads: CASSSRDRGDQPQHF. DNA for the CDR3: TGTGCCAGCAGTTCCCGGGACAGGGGCGATCAGCCCCAGCATTTT.

This clone appeared once. This chain uses TRBV5-4 with TRBJ2-1; 10 bases agree with TRBD1. This CDR3 region has 16 residues. V lost 6 bases to trimming and J lost 6 bases; unmatched junction nucleotides: 12. Germline assignment: CDR1 SGHNT and CDR2 YYREEE (reference sequence). CDR3 amino acids: CASTIDRGPPSNEQFF. CDR3 in DNA: TGTGCCAGCACCATAGACAGGGGGCCCCCCAGCAATGAGCAGTTCTTC.

The chain employs TRBV4-2 and TRBJ2-5, with 9 bases aligning to TRBD2. Looked up from germline, CDR1 is LGHNA and CDR2 is YNFKEQ. Unmatched junction bases numbered 1, after V lost 8 bases and J lost 3 bases. The CDR3 contains 12 residues. The CDR3 DNA follows: TGTGCCAGCGGCGGGGGGGAAGAGACCCAGTACTTC. Protein sequence: CASGGGEETQYF.

The genes are TRBV5-1 and TRBJ2-2, with D tentatively TRBD1 or TRBD2 (5 bases each). V was cut by 4 bases and J by 5 bases, with 15 bases left in between. The CDR3 totals 15 residues. Germline lookup yields CDR1 SGHRS and CDR2 YFSETQ. The DNA for the CDR3 is TGCGCCAGCAGCCTGGGACCTTTGGGGACCGGGGAGCTGTTTTTT. Its translation: CASSLGPLGTGELFF.

This chain connects TRBV5-6 to TRBJ1-1; no definite D call. Germline assignment: CDR1 SGHDT and CDR2 YYEEEE. Deletions cut 1 base from V and 2 bases from J, with 6 bases between. This CDR3 has 13 amino acids. The CDR3 DNA is TGTGCCAGCAGCTTGCTGATCAACACTGAAGCTTTCTTT. It specifies CASSLLINTEAFF.

This chain joins TRBV7-9 and TRBJ2-7; D ambiguous. The V gene lost 6 bases and the J gene lost 2 bases, with 11 bases spanning the gap. Germline CDR1 and CDR2: SEHNR and FQNEAQ (reference sequence). The length of the CDR3 is 13 residues. CDR3 nucleotide sequence: TGTGCCAGCAGTGTTGGCACCCCCTACGAGCAGTACTTC. This sequence encodes CASSVGTPYEQYF.

The chain joins TRBV5-4 to TRBJ2-7; 7 bases are shared with TRBD2. The V gene's germline CDR1 is SGHNT and CDR2 YYREEE (reference sequence). V shed 6 bases and J 1 base; nucleotides not matched to a gene: 10. CDR3 length equals 15 residues. CDR3 nucleotide sequence: TGTGCCAGCACCCCTGAGGCGGGAGAGTCCTACGAGCAGTACTTC. Translation gives CASTPEAGESYEQYF.

The CDR3 here is CASSVMEDSLKGTQYF. The CDR3 DNA sequence: TGTGCCAGCAGCGTAATGGAGGACAGTCTCAAAGGGACCCAGTACTTC. The chain has TRBV9 and TRBJ2-5; D possibly corresponds to TRBD1 (6 bases). Germline V gene data show CDR1 as SGDLS and CDR2 as YYNGEE. The CDR3 sequence is 16 residues long. V lost 1 base and J 7 bases, leaving 20 bases between the germline ends.

The V gene is TRBV29-1, the J gene TRBJ2-7, with 9 nucleotides matching TRBD2. The CDR3 runs to 12 residues. V was pared by 6 bases and J by 2 bases, with 2 bases of the junction left unmatched. The germline CDR1 and CDR2 sequences are SQVTM and ANQGSEA. The CDR3, as DNA: TGCAGCGTCCTAGCGGGGACCTACGAGCAGTACTTC. This codes for CSVLAGTYEQYF.

The gene calls are TRBV5-1 and TRBJ2-3; D is ambiguous. CDR3 length: 14 residues. Trimming removed 1 base at V and 1 base at J, with 7 bases between. The germline V gene encodes CDR1 SGHRS and CDR2 YFSETQ. This CDR3 reads CASSLHPGTDTQYF. Written as DNA, the CDR3 is TGCGCCAGCAGCTTGCATCCCGGCACAGATACGCAGTATTTT.

CDR3 sequence reads: CASSRRGGVYEQYF. In nucleotides, the CDR3 is TGTGCCAGCAGCCGCCGGGGAGGGGTCTACGAGCAGTACTTC. J is TRBJ2-7 and V is TRBV7-9; 7 nucleotides match TRBD2. CDR1 SEHNR and CDR2 FQNEAQ come from the germline V gene (reference sequence). V was pared by 5 bases and J by 3 bases, with 7 bases of the junction left unmatched. This CDR3 is built from 14 residues. Variable domain in full (rest from reference TRBV7-9 and TRBJ2-7): DTGVSQNPRHKITKRGQNVTFRCDPISEHNRLYWYRQTLGQGPEFLTYFQNEAQLEKSRLLSDRFSAERPKGSFSTLEIQRTEQGDSAMYLCASSRRGGVYEQYFGPGTRLTVT.

The chain uses TRBV28 and TRBJ2-2; D is perhaps TRBD2 (7 bases). V shed 2 bases and J shed 6 bases, with 13 bases lying between them. This CDR3 is built from 15 residues. The germline gives CDR1 MDHEN, CDR2 SYDVKM. CDR3 sequence (DNA): TGTGCCAGCAGTTTACCGGTCGGGGGGCCCGGGGAGCTGTTTTTT. Its translation is CASSLPVGGPGELFF.

The rearrangement joins TRBV29-1 to TRBJ1-4, with D maybe TRBD1 (6 bases). Per germline, CDR1 SQVTM and CDR2 ANQGSEA. The CDR3 runs 15 residues. V lost 7 bases and J lost 1, with 16 bases in between. The CDR3 is CSDQRLGGTNEKLFF. CDR3 DNA sequence: TGCAGCGACCAGCGGCTAGGGGGAACTAATGAAAAACTGTTTTTT.

The CDR3 is CSVEGQGGTGELFF. The CDR3, as DNA: TGCAGCGTTGAGGGGCAGGGAGGGACCGGGGAGCTGTTTTTT. The chain recombines TRBV29-1 with TRBJ2-2, with 7 bases lining up with TRBD2. Germline CDR1 SQVTM, CDR2 ANQGSEA. After removal of 3 bases from V and 5 bases from J, the junction contained 6 bases not matched to a gene. CDR3 size: 14 residues.

V and J are TRBV19 and TRBJ2-7; no firm D call. V was pared by 1 base and J by 4 bases, with 11 bases between. This CDR3 region has 14 residues. The V gene's germline CDR1 is LNHDA and CDR2 SQIVND (reference sequence). The DNA for the CDR3 is TGTGCCAGTAGTATAGCCCTAAATCAGTACGAGCAGTACTTC. Translated: CASSIALNQYEQYF.

The chain carries TRBV28 and TRBJ1-5, with TRBD1 matching over 9 bases. The germline CDR1 and CDR2 sequences are MDHEN and SYDVKM. V was pared by 9 bases and J by 5 bases, with 11 bases of the junction left unmatched. The length of the CDR3 is 15 residues. The CDR3 DNA reads TGTGCCAGTTGGGGACAGGGACAGTATTATCAGCCCCAGCATTTT. Protein sequence: CASWGQGQYYQPQHF.

The rearrangement joins TRBV28 to TRBJ2-1, with 10 bases that match TRBD2. V gave up 4 bases and J gave up 7 bases; unmatched junction bases: 7. The CDR3 contains 15 residues. Per germline, CDR1 MDHEN and CDR2 SYDVKM. For the CDR3, the DNA is TGTGCCAGCAGTTCCCAGCGGGAGGGTGGGAATGAGCAGTTCTTC. Residues: CASSSQREGGNEQFF.

V usage is TRBV12-5 and J usage is TRBJ1-1; D uncertain. V dropped 1 base and J dropped 1 base, with 10 bases sitting between them. Germline CDR1 LGHNT, CDR2 FRNRAP. The CDR3 covers 15 residues. The chain's CDR3 is CASGLGAGGNTEAFF. In DNA, the CDR3 is TGTGCTAGTGGTTTGGGGGCTGGTGGGAACACTGAAGCTTTCTTT.

This sequence joins TRBV28 and TRBJ2-5; TRBD2 matches at 8 bases. Germline assignment: CDR1 MDHEN and CDR2 SYDVKM. The CDR3 has 15 amino acids. V lost 5 bases to trimming and J lost 5 bases; unmatched junction nucleotides: 10. The CDR3 sequence: CASSMTSASTETQYF. CDR3 coding DNA: TGTGCCAGCAGTATGACTAGCGCGAGTACGGAGACCCAGTACTTC.

Only one count was recorded for this clone. The V and J genes are TRBV9 and TRBJ2-3, with D perhaps being TRBD1 or TRBD2 (6 bases each). V was trimmed by 3 bases and J by 9 bases, leaving 17 bases between them. The CDR3 has 14 residues. Germline-derived CDR1 and CDR2 are SGDLS and YYNGEE. This CDR3 reads CASSAPRGALTQYF. For the CDR3, the DNA is TGTGCCAGCAGCGCCCCAAGGGGGGCGTTGACGCAGTATTTT.

V usage is TRBV15 and J usage is TRBJ2-7; 7 bases are a match to TRBD1. The CDR3 is 13 amino acids. The germline V gene has CDR1 LNHNV and CDR2 YYDKDF (reference sequence). Trimming took 5 bases from V and 6 from J; bases not matched to a gene: 7. The CDR3 here is CATSDREFGEQYF. CDR3 nucleotides: TGTGCCACCAGCGACAGGGAGTTCGGCGAGCAGTACTTC.

The V gene is TRBV27, the J gene TRBJ2-3, with 12 nucleotides matching TRBD2. CDR3 length: 16 residues. The ends lost 4 bases at V and 2 bases at J; junction bases unmatched: 4. CDR1 and CDR2 from the germline V gene are MNHEY and SMNVEV (reference sequence). CDR3 in amino acids: CASSSRLAGATDTQYF. The CDR3 nucleotides are TGTGCCAGCAGTTCCCGACTAGCGGGGGCCACAGATACGCAGTATTTT.

This chain connects TRBV13 to TRBJ1-6; D may be TRBD1 (6 bases). CDR1 and CDR2 (germline): PRHDT, FYEKMQ (reference sequence). CDR3 size: 17 residues. The V end was cut by 4 bases, the J end by 6 bases, with 19 bases between. CDR3 nucleotides: TGTGCCAGCAGCTCCCTTTATGAGGACAGATCTAATTCACCCCTCCACTTT. This sequence encodes CASSSLYEDRSNSPLHF.

This clone was found once. The chain employs TRBV13 and TRBJ1-5; no reliable D call. Trimming took 0 bases from V and 5 from J, leaving 8 bases between them. Germline assignment: CDR1 PRHDT and CDR2 FYEKMQ (reference sequence). The CDR3 loop spans 14 amino acids. The CDR3 DNA reads TGTGCCAGCAGCTTAGGTTCAGCCGATCAGCCCCAGCATTTT. Residues: CASSLGSADQPQHF.

The V and J genes are TRBV7-2 and TRBJ2-5; 7 bases agree with TRBD2. V shed 3 bases, J shed 3 bases, and the junction held 4 bases outside the gene matches. The CDR3 is made up of 14 amino acids. The germline V gene encodes CDR1 SGHTA and CDR2 FQGNSA. CDR3 in amino acids: CASSFFAGEETQYF. DNA for the CDR3: TGTGCCAGCAGCTTTTTCGCGGGGGAAGAGACCCAGTACTTC.